This TCR beta chain appears in the sequencing data of a study of cytomegalovirus exposure and HLA in healthy donors (dated by TCRdb to about 2017). A note on the overall study: A later analysis indicated that the roughly 120 validation repertoires were generated on the platform also employed for the 600 to 750 repertoires of the first cohort. The study aimed to test whether cataloging public T cell receptors could reveal signatures of past pathogen exposure. Besides the first cohort of around 700 subjects, a separate validation cohort made up of 120 different subjects was used. To predict cytomegalovirus infection status, the study combined high-throughput TCR immunosequencing, statistical association of individual TCRs with disease status, and machine learning. Results the study describes overall, beyond this receptor: In both the original and validation cohorts, the classifier was reported to diagnose cytomegalovirus status with high specificity and sensitivity. A later analysis had no HLA typing for the validation cohort, so co-occurrence there was scored across all 120 or so repertoires. The authors suggested that the approach could potentially be extended to other disease states and immunological phenotypes. In the study, approximately 160 TCR beta chains were listed as associated with cytomegalovirus. In a later analysis, TCRs clustered in the first cohort were found to also tend to co-occur in the approximately 120 validation repertoires, with 94% of cluster scores above 0. Most TCR sequences were observed very rarely across donors, whereas some public TCRs were present in many individuals. In vitro tests confirmed that a few of the cytomegalovirus-associated TCR beta chains recognize cytomegalovirus antigens.

Donors formed part of the validation cohort, which comprised 95 to 150 subjects and was distinct from the first cohort of some 700 subjects. Library creation used the immunoSEQ multiplex PCR assay. In the original analysis: A statistical classification framework was built for diagnosing cytomegalovirus status from the catalog of TCR beta chain sequences. TCRdb provides this immuneACCESS table in a form limited to in-frame rearrangements. Some clones are lacking; in checked studies, under half of them reflect an unresolved V gene, and why the rest are absent is not known. D and trimming were read from the DNA, whereas the V and J calls and clone size are those reported in that table. Counted in this sample were tens of thousands of clones; less than 95% of them appeared once. Of the sample, around 1.9% falls within the top ten clones. V loses 3 bases of germline sequence and J loses 2 bases, and the interval between the two ends is 14 bases. Taken from cysteine to phenylalanine, the CDR3 has 15 residues. This entry keeps only the CDR3 DNA: 45 bases, framed from base 1. According to the germline V gene (reference sequence), CDR1 reads SGHNT and CDR2 reads YYREEE.

As concerns this clone: Its antigen specificity is not known. No clone much larger than this one lies a single base away; base qualities are absent.

The TCR comes from a woman between 18 and 29 years old in good health and CMV-seropositive. The specimen was PBMCs. The V gene is TRBV5-4 and the J gene is TRBJ1-2; the D gene is possibly TRBD1, with 5 bases matching. The CDR3 protein: CASSSRDFGNYGYTF. The bases are TGTGCCAGCAGCTCGAGGGACTTTGGGAACTATGGCTACACCTTC.